This section outlines one TCR beta chain sequence together with its context. Its cognate antigen has yet to be identified. Base qualities are not provided; no much larger clone lies one nucleotide away. Counted from cysteine to phenylalanine, this CDR3 has 15 amino acids. The sequence is cut down to CDR3 DNA, 45 bases in frame from base 1. Relative to germline, V is missing 5 bases and J is missing 3 bases, with 8 bases of the junction outside any gene match. As encoded in the germline V gene, CDR1 is SGHTA while CDR2 is FQGTGA. Library creation used the immunoSEQ multiplex PCR assay. For the multiplex PCR, a mixture combining 60 forward primers for TCR Vbeta segments and 13 reverse primers for TCR Jbeta segments was used. The CDR3 region of rearranged TCR beta genes was amplified from genomic DNA with a multiplex PCR assay. The Illumina HiSeq System was used to sequence the amplified TCR beta libraries as 87-base-pair reads. The source study handled its data this way. A later analysis counted 65 million to 90 million unique TCR beta chains across the 600 to 850 repertoires, and around 12 million of these chains were shared by at least two donors. To remove PCR and sequencing errors, raw reads were error-corrected and collapsed into unique sequences using a nearest-neighbor algorithm that merged closely related sequences. To assign V, D and J gene segments, CDR3 sequences were aligned to IMGT reference sequences. For a sequence to be retained, a match of at least six nucleotides was required to both a V gene segment and a J gene segment. Rearrangements were called productive when the CDR3 lacked stop codons and stayed in frame with V and J; all others were non-productive. CDR3 was defined by IMGT convention, running from the second conserved V-encoded cysteine to the conserved J-encoded phenylalanine. The earlier analysis of some 580 of the donors excluded any sequence lacking an unambiguous match to a single V gene segment. An earlier analysis of about 600 of the donors called V segments functional above 56.7% productive rearrangements and segregating when the between-donor standard deviation exceeded 5%. A statistical classification framework was developed to diagnose cytomegalovirus status using the catalog of TCR beta chain sequences. V and J gene assignment, in a later analysis, came from comparing TCR nucleotide sequences with IMGT/GENE-DB human TR gene sequences. In a later analysis, CDR3 sequences and most-parsimonious VDJ recombination scenarios were assigned using the TCRdist pipeline. In a later analysis, every TCR beta chain was defined by the combination of its CDR3 amino acid sequence and its V-gene family, and reads without a unique V-gene family were dropped. To address suspected cross-contamination and a sequencing artifact, a later analysis removed roughly 580 highly shared, low-generation-probability nucleotide sequences. For each public chain, a later analysis derived a clonal expansion index from normalized ranks of inferred template counts within each repertoire. Generation probabilities in a later analysis came from a VDJ recombination model fitted to out-of-frame rearrangements, and those results were checked against IGoR. A later analysis scored TCR-TCR, TCR-HLA and TCR-CMV co-occurrence with hypergeometric tests, applying a repertoire-size bias correction to TCR pairs. False discovery rates were estimated in a later analysis by permuting HLA or CMV assignments 20 times. In a later analysis, co-occurring TCRs were grouped using DBSCAN, with TCRdist sequence similarity added in when clustering inside HLA-allele-positive subsets. Co-occurrence clustering excluded repertoires with fewer than 30,000 or more than 120,000 public chains, plus five with anomalous nucleotide sharing. TCRdb carries this immuneACCESS record with in-frame sequences only. Its versions omit some clonotypes, under half of them owing to an unresolved V gene in the studies checked, with the rest unexplained. V and J calls and clone size come straight from that table; D and trimming were deduced from the DNA. The sample includes some 150,000 clones, with 65% to 85% observed a single time. The ten top clones hold 1.5% of the sample.

This sample is part of a study of cytomegalovirus exposure and HLA in healthy donors listed by TCRdb under 2017. The study in broad terms: In an earlier analysis of several hundred of the donors, 276 Gb of sequence data and some 120 million unique TCR beta sequences from 150 million to 200 million T cells were reported. Rather than using new phenotypic data, the later analysis identified candidate immune exposures from TCR beta sequences and from how often those sequences occurred across donors. Every discovery cohort repertoire had been produced on one sequencing platform. Of the roughly 420 genotyped donors, approximately 80% were placed in the genetic ancestry cluster associated with self-reported Caucasian donors. The study aimed to test whether signatures of past pathogen exposure could be identified by cataloging public T cell receptors. The study profiled the T cell repertoires of approximately 700 subjects by immunosequencing and related them to cytomegalovirus serostatus. Approximately 300 gigabases of sequencing data and roughly 90 million unique TCR sequences were included in an early release covering roughly 600 HLA-typed donors. In addition to the first cohort of roughly 700 subjects, a separate validation cohort of 120 different subjects was used. An earlier analysis of approximately 500 of the donors applied high-throughput TCR beta sequencing to assess whether each TCR beta V gene segment acted as functional or pseudogenic. A later analysis re-examined previously published TCR beta repertoires from around 670 donors and added high-resolution HLA genotyping to investigate patterns of TCR occurrence. To predict cytomegalovirus infection status, the study combined high-throughput TCR immunosequencing, statistical association of individual TCRs with disease status, and machine learning. Because of strong linkage in the cohort, roughly five DR-DQ haplotypes were treated as single units for association and clustering. Typing coverage differed by locus: A, B, C, DRB1 and DQB1 were typed in about 620-640 donors, DQA1 in 522, DPA1 in nearly 610, and DPB1 in 450 to 490. Among about 410 genotyped donors of the cohort, an average of roughly 230,000 unique TCR beta nucleotide sequences was sequenced per donor, of which about 19% were non-productive. Donor age, sex, ethnicity and CMV serostatus were collected together with the repertoire data. A later genetic analysis used genome-wide SNP genotypes for about 65% of the 666 donors, treating that subset as a discovery cohort. HLA typing covered class I and class II loci at four-digit resolution. The full study reports these points: In an earlier analysis of 450 to 750 of the donors, most TCR beta V segments appeared in productive rearrangements about 87% or about 30% of the time, broadly matching IMGT annotations. A later analysis found that TCR association rates varied across HLA loci, with DRB1 alleles showing the most associated TCRs and HLA-C alleles the fewest. In a later analysis, several top co-occurrence clusters were reported to appear linked to parvovirus B19, influenza, CMV and Epstein-Barr virus. The 87-base-pair reads could not distinguish some IMGT-functional V segments, including TRBV6-2 and TRBV6-3, so those segments were excluded. A further reported finding was that TCR beta sequences accurately predicted the HLA-A and HLA-B alleles for most subjects in the first cohort. Because HLA typing was unavailable for some donors at each locus, only the typed subset was used in association tests. Strong co-occurrence of HLA alleles, especially DR and DQ, made assigning TCR associations to individual alleles difficult. Three of the identified cytomegalovirus-associated TCR beta chains were confirmed in vitro to be specific for cytomegalovirus antigens. A later analysis found that most CMV-associated TCR beta chains appeared HLA-restricted, with HLA associations seemingly driven largely by CMV exposure. In this cohort, only TCR beta chains were sequenced, and detectable features were limited by the absence of alpha or paired-chain data. In a later analysis, HLA-associated TCR beta chains showed more clonal expansion and lower generation probabilities than non-associated chains that were equally common. Roughly uniform sequencing depth across donors was assumed in presence/absence analyses, although this assumption may not hold. Linkage disequilibrium might explain the correlated functional status among segregating V segments, but an unknown experimental factor could not be ruled out. In both the original and validation cohorts, the classifier was reported to diagnose cytomegalovirus status with high specificity and sensitivity. A later analysis associated about 18,000 TCR beta sequences with specific HLA alleles at a false discovery rate of 0.05. Most TCR sequences were seen in very few donors, while some public TCRs were found in many individuals. V-gene and J-gene trimming of TCR beta chains was associated with a missense DCLRE1C variant in a later genetic analysis, and the association was replicated in an independent cohort. A cluster of highly shared sequence variants was judged likely to represent a technical artifact of the sequencing pipeline. CMV serostatus was the only immune exposure information available for the cohort. In the study, 150 to 200 TCR beta chains were listed as associated with cytomegalovirus. According to a later genetic analysis, donors in an Asian-associated ancestry cluster had fewer N-insertions in productive TCRs than the roughly 700-donor mean. According to the authors, the approach could potentially be generalized to other disease states and immunological phenotypes. The earlier analysis of some 540 of the donors excluded over 15 rarely observed V segments, including chromosome 9 orphons, because counts were too low.

The cohort consisted of fewer than 700 healthy bone marrow donors. All cohort members were sampled while nominally healthy, although unrecorded immune exposures were likely present. The donor tested CMV seronegative and was one of the 352 seronegative cohort members. A peripheral blood sample was provided by each donor, and peripheral blood mononuclear cells were used for TCR beta sequencing. Genomic DNA was extracted from the blood cell samples with the Qiagen DNeasy Blood Extraction Kit. The clonotype originates from a woman younger than 30 in good health and CMV-seronegative. The receptor chain draws on TRBV7-3 and TRBJ2-5, with 8 junctional bases fitting TRBD2. Sample: PBMCs. The encoded CDR3 is CASSVAGGIEETQYF. The nucleotides read TGTGCCAGCAGCGTGGCGGGGGGCATAGAAGAGACCCAGTACTTC.